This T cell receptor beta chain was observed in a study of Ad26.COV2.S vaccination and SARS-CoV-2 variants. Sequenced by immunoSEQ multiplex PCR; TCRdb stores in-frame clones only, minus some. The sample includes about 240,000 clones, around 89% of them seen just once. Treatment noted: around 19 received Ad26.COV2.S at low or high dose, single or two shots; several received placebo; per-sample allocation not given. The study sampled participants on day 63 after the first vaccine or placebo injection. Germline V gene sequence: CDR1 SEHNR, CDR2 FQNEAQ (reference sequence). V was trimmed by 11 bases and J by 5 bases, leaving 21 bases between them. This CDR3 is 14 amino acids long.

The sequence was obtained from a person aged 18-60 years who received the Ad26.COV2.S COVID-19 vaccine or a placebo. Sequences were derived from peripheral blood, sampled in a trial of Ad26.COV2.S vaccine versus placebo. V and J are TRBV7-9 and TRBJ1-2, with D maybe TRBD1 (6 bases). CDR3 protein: CASSGGAESYGYTF. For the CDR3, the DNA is TGTGCCTCCTCTGGGGGGGCCGAGAGTTATGGCTACACCTTC.